Listed below are T cell receptor beta chains from one sample, sequenced in a study of blood T cell repertoires in COVID-19. Sequencing was performed with immunoSEQ multiplex PCR; in TCRdb, only in-frame clones are kept and a portion is missing. The data show some 230,000 clones, about four fifths seen once. Sequencing was done on a sample of PBMCs or T cells enriched from blood (not recorded which). The receptors derive from a woman in her forties with acute COVID-19. CDR3s include the opening cysteine and the closing phenylalanine or tryptophan. A D gene is named only where the DNA matches it firmly. Clone size is stated in some rows and not others, as once, few, many or a class when expanded.

d_call clone_size j_call v_call cdr3_aa cdr3_nt
TRBD1 . TRBJ1-2 TRBV18 CASSSDRDGYTF TGTGCCAGCTCTTCCGACAGGGATGGCTACACCTTC
. . TRBJ1-1 TRBV11-2 CASSLSWSRNTEAFF TGTGCCAGCAGCTTATCTTGGAGCAGGAACACTGAAGCTTTCTTT
TRBD2 few TRBJ2-5 TRBV7-2 CASSTRGGRSGTQYF TGTGCCAGCAGCACCCGCGGGGGGCGGTCAGGGACCCAGTACTTC
TRBD1 few TRBJ2-5 TRBV5-1 CASSPGTGMKTQYF TGCGCCAGCAGCCCCGGGACAGGGATGAAGACCCAGTACTTC
. . TRBJ2-7 TRBV5-8 CASSLYGGRGGYEQYF TGTGCCAGCAGCCTGTATGGGGGTAGGGGGGGCTACGAGCAGTACTTC
. . TRBJ1-1 TRBV30 CAWSRVISTEAFF TGTGCCTGGAGCAGGGTGATTAGCACTGAAGCTTTCTTT
. . TRBJ1-5 TRBV6-5 CASTGRGQPQHF TGTGCCAGCACAGGCAGGGGTCAGCCCCAGCATTTT
TRBD1 . TRBJ2-7 TRBV18 CASSRQGTYEQYF TGTGCCAGCTCACGACAGGGGACCTACGAGCAGTACTTC
. . TRBJ2-3 TRBV29-1 CSVQLSYTQYF TGCAGCGTTCAACTTTCTTATACGCAGTATTTT
TRBD2 . TRBJ2-7 TRBV11-2 CASSLGGAGITYEQYF TGTGCCAGCAGCCTAGGAGGAGCGGGAATCACCTACGAGCAGTACTTC
TRBD1 . TRBJ2-5 TRBV10-1 CASSERIGQGETQYF TGCGCCAGCAGTGAGAGAATAGGACAGGGGGAGACCCAGTACTTC
. . TRBJ2-3 TRBV3-1/TRBV3-2 CASSPTSPSTDTQYF TGTGCCAGCAGCCCGACTTCGCCTAGCACAGATACGCAGTATTTT
TRBD2 . TRBJ2-2 TRBV5-1 CASSLNAGEVELFF TGCGCCAGCAGCTTGAATGCGGGAGAGGTGGAGCTGTTTTTT
. few TRBJ1-2 TRBV19 CASSPVAGNYGYTF TGTGCCAGTAGTCCCGTTGCGGGGAACTATGGCTACACCTTC
. . TRBJ2-2 TRBV4-2 CASSRQEVNTGELFF TGTGCCAGCAGCCGTCAGGAGGTGAACACCGGGGAGCTGTTTTTT
. . TRBJ2-5 TRBV7-2 CASSLGGMETQYF TGTGCCAGCAGCTTAGGAGGTATGGAGACCCAGTACTTC
TRBD1 . TRBJ1-3 TRBV11-2 CASNPGTAGNTIYF TGTGCCAGCAACCCTGGGACAGCTGGAAACACCATATATTTT
. . TRBJ1-2 TRBV6-2/TRBV6-3 CASSYQGTYGYTF TGTGCCAGCAGTTACCAGGGTACCTATGGCTACACCTTC
. once TRBJ2-7 TRBV6-5 CASSPSSYEQYF TGTGCCAGCAGTCCCTCCTCCTACGAGCAGTACTTC
TRBD1 . TRBJ2-1 TRBV11-2 CASSFDRGKGNEQFF TGTGCCAGCAGCTTTGACAGGGGAAAGGGCAATGAGCAGTTCTTC
TRBD1 . TRBJ2-4 TRBV27 CASSPGTENIQYF TGTGCCAGCAGCCCCGGGACAGAAAACATTCAGTACTTC
TRBD1 . TRBJ1-6 TRBV18 CASSRDSENSPLHF TGTGCCAGCTCACGGGACAGCGAGAATTCACCCCTCCACTTT
TRBD1 . TRBJ1-1 TRBV15 CATSGNTGEGAFF TGTGCCACCAGCGGAAATACAGGGGAAGGGGCTTTCTTT
TRBD1 . TRBJ1-2 TRBV19 CASSMGTGIQNGYTF TGTGCCAGTAGTATGGGGACAGGGATTCAGAACGGCTACACCTTC
TRBD2 few TRBJ2-7 TRBV28 CATSSRRGASYEQYF TGTGCCACCTCAAGCCGGCGGGGGGCCTCCTACGAGCAGTACTTC
TRBD1 . TRBJ2-6 TRBV10-2 CASKDRAYGANVLTF TGCGCCAGCAAGGACAGGGCTTATGGGGCCAACGTCCTGACTTTC
. . TRBJ2-7 TRBV28 CASSNSGSYEQYF TGTGCCAGCAGTAACTCAGGGTCCTACGAGCAGTACTTC
. . TRBJ2-1 TRBV6-5 CASSFAGNEQFF TGTGCCAGCAGTTTTGCCGGCAATGAGCAGTTCTTC
TRBD2 . TRBJ2-1 TRBV9 CASSVGLAGVNYNEQFF TGTGCCAGCAGCGTAGGACTAGCGGGAGTGAACTACAATGAGCAGTTCTTC